One sample yielded the 17 T cell receptor beta chains listed below, sequenced in a study of T cell responses to AZD1222 COVID-19 vaccine. Profiling relied on immunoSEQ multiplex PCR, and the TCRdb table lists in-frame clones only, not all of them. The data hold some 66,000 clones, with about 88% observed a single time. The sequenced sample was peripheral blood, obtained 28 days after the second AZD1222 dose. All receptors derive from an adult who received the AZD1222 COVID-19 vaccine.

The V gene is TRBV6-2 or TRBV6-3, the J gene TRBJ2-3, with no clear D. Germline lookup yields CDR1 MNHEY and CDR2 SVGEGT. The ends were cut back, 1 base at V and 2 bases at J, with 1 base in the middle. The CDR3 spans 12 residues. The CDR3 bases are TGTGCCAGCAGTTACTACACAGATACGCAGTATTTT. Translation: CASSYYTDTQYF.

The chain uses TRBV16 and TRBJ2-7; D may be TRBD1 (6 bases). The V gene's germline CDR1 is KGHSY and CDR2 FQNENV. V gave up 4 bases and J gave up 0 bases, with 10 bases separating them. There are 14 residues in the CDR3. This chain's CDR3 is CASSRQVSSYEQYF. The CDR3 DNA reads TGTGCCAGCAGCCGACAGGTTAGCTCCTACGAGCAGTACTTC.

This rearrangement joins TRBV7-6 to TRBJ2-5; TRBD1 agrees at 11 bases. The CDR3 sequence is 14 residues long. Germline trimming cut 5 bases from V and 4 bases from J; bases unmatched to any gene: 3. Germline CDR1 is SGHVS and CDR2 is FNYEAQ. The CDR3 spells CASSPGTGGETQYF. The CDR3 DNA sequence: TGTGCCAGCAGCCCCGGGACAGGGGGAGAGACCCAGTACTTC.

There are a few counts of this clone. The chain combines TRBV7-9 with TRBJ1-1, with a weak D call TRBD1 (5 bases). Deletions cut 4 bases from V and 5 bases from J, with 14 bases between. This CDR3 is 14 amino acids long. Per germline, CDR1 SEHNR and CDR2 FQNEAQ (reference sequence). In DNA form, the CDR3 reads TGTGCCAGCAGCTCAGGAGGGGCTCTGACTGAAGCTTTCTTT. Translating gives CASSSGGALTEAFF.

V usage is TRBV2 and J usage is TRBJ2-2, with 9 positions matching TRBD2. Germline V lookup: CDR1 SNHLY, CDR2 FYNNEI. CDR3 length equals 15 residues. The trim removed 1 base at V and 6 bases at J, leaving 3 bases unmatched. The CDR3 region has the DNA TGTGCCAGCAGTGAAGGGACTAGCGATGCCGGGGAGCTGTTTTTT. Protein: CASSEGTSDAGELFF.

V gene TRBV5-8 combines with J gene TRBJ1-1; D is undetermined. This CDR3 is 13 amino acids long. V lost 4 bases and J lost 1, with 8 bases in between. Germline lookup yields CDR1 SGHTS and CDR2 YDEGEE. This CDR3 is CASSEQKNTEAFF. The CDR3, as DNA: TGTGCCAGCAGCGAGCAGAAGAACACTGAAGCTTTCTTT.

This clone has just one count. The V gene is TRBV11-2, the J gene TRBJ2-3; TRBD1 matches 10 bases. V was clipped by 7 bases and J by 3 bases; unmatched bases: 4. CDR3 size: 14 residues. The germline V gene has CDR1 SGHAT and CDR2 FQNNGV. The CDR3 DNA sequence: TGTGCCAGCACCCGGGACAGGGGTACAGATACGCAGTATTTT. This sequence encodes CASTRDRGTDTQYF.

V and J are TRBV5-1 and TRBJ1-4, with 7 bases matching TRBD1. V dropped 2 bases and J dropped 5; count of bases not matched to a gene: 15. CDR3 length equals 18 residues. The germline V gene encodes CDR1 SGHRS and CDR2 YFSETQ. The CDR3 DNA reads as TGCGCCAGCAGCTTTGGGGGCCTTATGGCAGGGGGAAATGAAAAACTGTTTTTT. This sequence encodes CASSFGGLMAGGNEKLFF.

This chain uses TRBV19 with TRBJ2-5; no definite D call. Germline V gives CDR1 LNHDA, CDR2 SQIVND (reference sequence). Trimming took off 3 bases at V and 5 bases at J, with 10 bases between the two ends. The CDR3 totals 13 residues. The CDR3, as DNA: TGTGCCAGTAGTATTTCGGACGGGGAGACCCAGTACTTC. This encodes CASSISDGETQYF.

The rearrangement joins TRBV2 to TRBJ2-6; weak D call: TRBD2 (5 bases). The CDR3 covers 14 residues. Germline V gene data show CDR1 as SNHLY and CDR2 as FYNNEI. The V and J ends lost 5 bases and 2 bases respectively, with 7 bases between them. In DNA, the CDR3 is TGTGCCAGCAGTCCCGGGACTGGGGCCAACGTCCTGACTTTC. Translated: CASSPGTGANVLTF.

V and J are TRBV19 and TRBJ1-5; tentative D call: TRBD1 (5 bases). Per the germline V gene, CDR1 is LNHDA and CDR2 is SQIVND (reference sequence). This CDR3 spans 10 amino acids. The CDR3 DNA sequence: TGTGCGGGGGGTGGACAGCCCCAGCATTTT. Translating gives CAGGGQPQHF.

The chain employs TRBV5-1 and TRBJ1-3; a possible D gene is TRBD1 (5 bases). Germline CDR1 is SGHRS and CDR2 is YFSETQ. This CDR3 is built from 16 residues. The V and J ends lost 4 bases and 8 bases respectively, with 22 bases between them. CDR3 sequence reads: CASSRIPDLVGDTIYF. For the CDR3, the DNA is TGCGCCAGCAGCCGGATACCGGACTTAGTGGGGGACACCATATATTTT. Supplemented by reference TRBV5-1 and TRBJ1-3, the full variable domain reads KAGVTQTPRYLIKTRGQQVTLSCSPISGHRSVSWYQQTPGQGLQFLFEYFSETQRNKGNFPGRFSGRQFSNSRSEMNVSTLELGDSALYLCASSRIPDLVGDTIYFGEGSWLTVV.

The chain uses TRBV6-4 and TRBJ1-5; D gene uncertain. Germline V gene sequence: CDR1 MRHNA, CDR2 SNTAGT. V lost 5 bases, J lost 4 bases, and 9 bases lay in between. The CDR3 extends over 13 amino acids. In DNA, the CDR3 is TGTGCCAGCAGTATGGAGGTTAATCAGCCCCAGCATTTT. Translated: CASSMEVNQPQHF.

This clone was counted a single time. V gene TRBV24-1 combines with J gene TRBJ2-1, with 10 bases that match TRBD2. Trimming cost V 3 bases and J 7 bases; bases outside gene matches: 11. CDR3 length: 17 amino acids. In germline, CDR1 is KGHDR, CDR2 SFDVKD. Here the CDR3 DNA reads TGTGCCACCAGTGATACTAGCGGGACTTACCTTAGGAATGAGCAGTTCTTC. This gives the protein CATSDTSGTYLRNEQFF.

The J gene is TRBJ2-5, the V gene TRBV19, with 9 bases fitting TRBD1. The V segment lost 3 bases and the J segment 3 bases; nucleotides outside the gene matches: 8. The CDR3 consists of 16 residues. From germline, CDR1 is LNHDA and CDR2 SQIVND (reference sequence). The CDR3 here is CASSIQGQGSKETQYF. CDR3 DNA: TGTGCCAGTAGTATCCAGGGACAGGGCAGTAAAGAGACCCAGTACTTC.

The V gene is TRBV2, the J gene TRBJ2-1; 10 nucleotides line up with TRBD2. The CDR3 is 14 amino acids. V was clipped by 9 bases and J by 9 bases; unmatched bases: 11. Germline-derived CDR1 and CDR2 are SNHLY and FYNNEI. CDR3 DNA sequence: TGTGCCAGTGCAGCCAGCGGGAGGGCCGGTGAGCAGTTCTTC. Residues: CASAASGRAGEQFF.

The rearrangement uses TRBV4-3 and TRBJ1-2, with 8 bases aligning to TRBD1. V was clipped by 1 base and J by 5 bases; unmatched bases: 3. Germline V gene data show CDR1 as LGHNA and CDR2 as YSLEER. CDR3 size: 14 residues. CDR3 in amino acids: CASSQVRTGYGYTF. CDR3 nucleotides: TGCGCCAGCAGCCAAGTACGGACAGGGTATGGCTACACCTTC.